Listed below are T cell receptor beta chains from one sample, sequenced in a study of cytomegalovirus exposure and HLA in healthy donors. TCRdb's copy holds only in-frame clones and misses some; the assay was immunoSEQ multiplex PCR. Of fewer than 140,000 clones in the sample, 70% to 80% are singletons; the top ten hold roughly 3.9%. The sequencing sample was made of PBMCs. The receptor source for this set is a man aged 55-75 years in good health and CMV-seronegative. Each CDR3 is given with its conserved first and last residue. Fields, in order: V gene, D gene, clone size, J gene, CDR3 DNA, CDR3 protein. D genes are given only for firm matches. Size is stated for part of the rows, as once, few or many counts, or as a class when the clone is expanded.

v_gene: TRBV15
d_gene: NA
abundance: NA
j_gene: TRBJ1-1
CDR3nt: TGTGCCGCTAATTCCCCATCAACGGAAGCTTTCTTT
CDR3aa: CAANSPSTEAFF

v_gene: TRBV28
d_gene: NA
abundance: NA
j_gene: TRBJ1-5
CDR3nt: TGTGCCAGCAGTCGACAGTACAATCAGCCCCAGCATTTT
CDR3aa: CASSRQYNQPQHF

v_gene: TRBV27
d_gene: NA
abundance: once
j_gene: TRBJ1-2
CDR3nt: TGTGCCAGCAGTTCCCCTTCCCGGCAGGGATCCCTCCGGTTTTTC
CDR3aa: CASSSPSRQGSLRFF

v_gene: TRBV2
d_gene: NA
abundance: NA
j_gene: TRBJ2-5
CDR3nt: TGTGCCAGCAGTGTCGGGGAAGAGACCCAGTACTTC
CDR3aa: CASSVGEETQYF

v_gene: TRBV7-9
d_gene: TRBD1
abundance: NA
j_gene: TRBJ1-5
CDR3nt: TGTGCCAGCAGCCCCCCGGGACAGGGGCTTGGGGCCCAGCATTTT
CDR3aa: CASSPPGQGLGAQHF

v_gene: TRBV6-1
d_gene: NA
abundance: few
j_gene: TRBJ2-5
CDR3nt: TGTGCCAGCAGTGAAGCGGTCATACAGGGTTTGGGGGAGACCCAGTACTTC
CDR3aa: CASSEAVIQGLGETQYF

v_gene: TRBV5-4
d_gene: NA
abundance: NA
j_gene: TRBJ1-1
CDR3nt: TGTGCCAGCAGCTTGGCCGGAACAGGTACTCAAGCTTTCTTT
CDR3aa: CASSLAGTGTQAFF

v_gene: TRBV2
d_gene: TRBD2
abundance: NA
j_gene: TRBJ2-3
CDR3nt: TGTGCCAGCAGAGTGGGACTAGCGGGGGCACCTAGCACAGATACGCAGTATTTT
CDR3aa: CASRVGLAGAPSTDTQYF

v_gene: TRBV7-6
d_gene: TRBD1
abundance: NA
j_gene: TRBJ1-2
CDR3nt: TGTGCCAGCGGACATACGGGACAGGATTATGGCTACACCTTC
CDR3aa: CASGHTGQDYGYTF

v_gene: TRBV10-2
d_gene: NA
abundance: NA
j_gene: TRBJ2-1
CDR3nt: TGCGCCAGCGGGCAGGGAACCTACAATGAGCAGTTCTTC
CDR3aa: CASGQGTYNEQFF

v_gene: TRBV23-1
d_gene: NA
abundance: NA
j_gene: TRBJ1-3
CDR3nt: TGCGCCAGCAGTCTAGTACCCTCTGGAAACACCATATATTTT
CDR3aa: CASSLVPSGNTIYF

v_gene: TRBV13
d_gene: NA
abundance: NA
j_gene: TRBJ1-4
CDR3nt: TGTGCCAGCAGCCGTCTAGGACGGGGATCGAGTGCAACTAATGAAAAACTGTTTTTT
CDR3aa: CASSRLGRGSSATNEKLFF

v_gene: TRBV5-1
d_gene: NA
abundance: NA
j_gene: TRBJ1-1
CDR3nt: TGCGCCAGTAGACAGGTGAACACTGAAGCTTTCTTT
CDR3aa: CASRQVNTEAFF

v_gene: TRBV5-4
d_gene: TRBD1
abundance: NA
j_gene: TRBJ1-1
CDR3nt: TGTGCCAGCAGTATCGGGACAGGGCACGAAGCTTTCTTT
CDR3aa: CASSIGTGHEAFF

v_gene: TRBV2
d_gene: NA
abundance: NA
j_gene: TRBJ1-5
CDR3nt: TGTGCCAGCAGTGAATTAGGGGTGCCCCAGCATTTT
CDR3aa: CASSELGVPQHF

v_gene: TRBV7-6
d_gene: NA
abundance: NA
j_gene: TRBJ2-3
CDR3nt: TGTGCCAGCAGCTGGACATCTAGCACAGATACGCAGTATTTT
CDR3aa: CASSWTSSTDTQYF

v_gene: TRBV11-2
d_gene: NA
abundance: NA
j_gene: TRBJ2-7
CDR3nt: TGTGCCAGCAGCCAACAGGCACAACAGGCCTACGAGCAGTACTTC
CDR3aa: CASSQQAQQAYEQYF

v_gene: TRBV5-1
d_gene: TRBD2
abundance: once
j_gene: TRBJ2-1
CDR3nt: TGCGCCAGCAGTCAGACTAGCGGGGGGGCAGGCAATGAGCAGTTCTTC
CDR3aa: CASSQTSGGAGNEQFF

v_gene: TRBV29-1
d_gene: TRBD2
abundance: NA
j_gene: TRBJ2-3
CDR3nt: TGCAGCGCTTTAGCGGGGTCCCGGGATGCGCAGTATTTT
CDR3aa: CSALAGSRDAQYF

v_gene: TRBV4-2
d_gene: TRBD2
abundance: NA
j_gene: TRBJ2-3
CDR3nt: TGTGCCAGCAGCCAAGACCGCGGGGGGGCCTACACAGATACGCAGTATTTT
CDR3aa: CASSQDRGGAYTDTQYF

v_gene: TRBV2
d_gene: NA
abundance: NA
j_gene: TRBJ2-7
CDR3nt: TGTGCCAGCAGTGGAGGACTCGTATACGAGCAGTACTTC
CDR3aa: CASSGGLVYEQYF

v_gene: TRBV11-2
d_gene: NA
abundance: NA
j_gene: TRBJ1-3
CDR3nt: TGTGCCAGCAGCATACAGGGCTCTGGAAACACCATATATTTT
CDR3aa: CASSIQGSGNTIYF

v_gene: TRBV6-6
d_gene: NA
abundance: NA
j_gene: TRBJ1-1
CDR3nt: TGTGCCAGCAGCCAGGACAGCGTTAACACTGAAGCTTTCTTT
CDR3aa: CASSQDSVNTEAFF

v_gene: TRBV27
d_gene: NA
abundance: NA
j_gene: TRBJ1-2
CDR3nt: TGTGCCAGCAGTGCGCTGGGGGGTCCCGTAGGGAATGGCTACACCTTC
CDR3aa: CASSALGGPVGNGYTF

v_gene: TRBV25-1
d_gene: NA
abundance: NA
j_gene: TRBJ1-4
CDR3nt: TGTGCCAGCAGTGAATGGGGGGTCTCGGGTGAAAAACTGTTTTTT
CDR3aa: CASSEWGVSGEKLFF

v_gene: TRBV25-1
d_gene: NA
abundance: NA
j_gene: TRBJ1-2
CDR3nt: TGTGCCAGCAGGGATACGGGGGACTACTATGGCTACACCTTC
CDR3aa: CASRDTGDYYGYTF

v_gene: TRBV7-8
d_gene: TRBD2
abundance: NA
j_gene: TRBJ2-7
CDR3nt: TGTGCCAGCAGCTTCCCCGGGACTAGTTCGTCCTACGAGCAGTACTTC
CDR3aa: CASSFPGTSSSYEQYF

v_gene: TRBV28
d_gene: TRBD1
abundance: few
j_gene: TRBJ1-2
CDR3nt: TGTGCCAGCAGTTCGTTCGACAGGGAACGAGGCTACACCTTC
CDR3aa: CASSSFDRERGYTF

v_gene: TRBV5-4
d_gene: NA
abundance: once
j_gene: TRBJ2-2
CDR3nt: TGTGCCAGCAGCATCGAGGCACCGTACACCGGGGAGCTGTTTTTT
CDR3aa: CASSIEAPYTGELFF

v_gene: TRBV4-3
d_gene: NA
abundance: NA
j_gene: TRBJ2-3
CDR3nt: TGCGCCAGCAGCCAAGATGTGAGTTTGGATACGCAGTATTTT
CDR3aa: CASSQDVSLDTQYF

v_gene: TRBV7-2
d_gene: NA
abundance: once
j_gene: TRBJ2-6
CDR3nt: TGTGCCAGCAGCGCCGGTGGGCCTGGGGCCAACGTCCTGACTTTC
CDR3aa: CASSAGGPGANVLTF

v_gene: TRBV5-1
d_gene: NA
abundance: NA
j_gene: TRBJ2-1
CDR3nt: TGCGCCAGCAGCCGGACTACCTACAATGAGCAGTTCTTC
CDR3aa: CASSRTTYNEQFF

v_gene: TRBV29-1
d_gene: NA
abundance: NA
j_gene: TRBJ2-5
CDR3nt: TGCAGCGTTGTTCTGAACAACCAAGAGACCCAGTACTTC
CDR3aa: CSVVLNNQETQYF

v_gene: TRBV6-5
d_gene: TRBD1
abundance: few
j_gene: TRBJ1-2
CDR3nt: TGTGCCAGCAGTTCACAGGGGAGCGGTGGCTACACCTTC
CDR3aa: CASSSQGSGGYTF

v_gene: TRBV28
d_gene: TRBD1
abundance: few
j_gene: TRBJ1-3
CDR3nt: TGTGCCAGCAGTTTCGTGGACAGGTCCAGCCGAAACACCATATATTTT
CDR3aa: CASSFVDRSSRNTIYF

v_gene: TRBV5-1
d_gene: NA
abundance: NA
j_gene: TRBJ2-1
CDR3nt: TGCGCCAGCAGCTTTACTATTGGCTCCTACAATGAGCAGTTCTTC
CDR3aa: CASSFTIGSYNEQFF

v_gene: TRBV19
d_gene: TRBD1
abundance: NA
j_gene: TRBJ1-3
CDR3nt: TGTGCCAGTAGTCGTTCGGACAGGGGTGGAAACACCATATATTTT
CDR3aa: CASSRSDRGGNTIYF

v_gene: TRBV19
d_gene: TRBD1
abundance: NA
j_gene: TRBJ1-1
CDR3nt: TGTGCCAGTAGTAACAGGGGGATCACTGAAGCTTTCTTT
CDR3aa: CASSNRGITEAFF

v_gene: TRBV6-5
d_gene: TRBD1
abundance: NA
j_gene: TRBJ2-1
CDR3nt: TGTGCCAGCAGGGGGACAGGTGTGCACAATGAGCAGTTCTTC
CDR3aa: CASRGTGVHNEQFF

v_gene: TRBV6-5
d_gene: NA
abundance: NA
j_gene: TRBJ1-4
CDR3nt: TGTGCCAGCAGTTGGGGACACCAAAATGAAAAACTGTTTTTT
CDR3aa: CASSWGHQNEKLFF

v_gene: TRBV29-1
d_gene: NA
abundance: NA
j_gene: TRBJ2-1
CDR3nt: TGCAGCTGTGGAGGAGGAGACAATGAGCAGTTCTTC
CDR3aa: CSCGGGDNEQFF

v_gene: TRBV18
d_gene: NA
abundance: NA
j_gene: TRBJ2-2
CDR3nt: TGTGCCAGCTCACCAGGGGGGACGGTCACCGGGGAGCTGTTTTTT
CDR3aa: CASSPGGTVTGELFF

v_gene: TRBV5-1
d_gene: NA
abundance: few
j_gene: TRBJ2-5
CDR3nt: TGCGCCAGCAGCTTGTCTAACTACCAAGAGACCCAGTACTTC
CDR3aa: CASSLSNYQETQYF

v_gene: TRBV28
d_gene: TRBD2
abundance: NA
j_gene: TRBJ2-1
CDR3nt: TGTGCCAGCAGCGGGCAGACTAGCGGGTCCTACAATGAGCAGTTCTTC
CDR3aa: CASSGQTSGSYNEQFF

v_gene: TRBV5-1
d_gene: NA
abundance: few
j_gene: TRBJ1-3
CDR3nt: TGCGCCAGCAGCTTGAAGGAGGGGCACGTGAACACCATATATTTT
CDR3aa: CASSLKEGHVNTIYF

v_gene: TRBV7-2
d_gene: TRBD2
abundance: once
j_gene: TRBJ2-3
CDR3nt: TGTGCCAGCAGCTTCCTATGGGCTAGCGGGGGGGCCCCAGATACGCAGTATTTT
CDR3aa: CASSFLWASGGAPDTQYF

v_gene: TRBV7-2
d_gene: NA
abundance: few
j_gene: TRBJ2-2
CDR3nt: TGTGCCAGCAACTTCGAAGGGACAACGAACACCGGGGAGCTGTTTTTT
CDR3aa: CASNFEGTTNTGELFF

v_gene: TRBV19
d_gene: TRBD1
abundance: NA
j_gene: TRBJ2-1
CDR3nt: TGTGCCAGTAGTAGGGGACAGGGAATCGTCAATGAGCAGTTCTTC
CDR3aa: CASSRGQGIVNEQFF

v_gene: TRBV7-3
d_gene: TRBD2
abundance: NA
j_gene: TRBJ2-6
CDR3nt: TGTGCCAGCAGCCCAACCTCTAGCGGGGGGAGCTCTGGGGCCAACGTCCTGACTTTC
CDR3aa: CASSPTSSGGSSGANVLTF

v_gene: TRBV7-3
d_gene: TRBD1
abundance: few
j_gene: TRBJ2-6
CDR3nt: TGTGCCAGCAGCTTAACGGCCTTGGGAGGGACAGGGGGCGGGTCTGGGGCCAACGTCCTGACTTTC
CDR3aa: CASSLTALGGTGGGSGANVLTF

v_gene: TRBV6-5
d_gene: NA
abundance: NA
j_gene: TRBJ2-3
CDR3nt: TGTGCCAGCAGTCAGGGACTGTTCCGGGATACGCAGTATTTT
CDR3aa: CASSQGLFRDTQYF

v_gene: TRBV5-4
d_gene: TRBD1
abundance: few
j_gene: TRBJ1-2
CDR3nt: TGTGCCAGCAGGGAGGGACAGGGGGTAGGCTACACCTTC
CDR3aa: CASREGQGVGYTF

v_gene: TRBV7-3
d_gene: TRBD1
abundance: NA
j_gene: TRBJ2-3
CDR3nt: TGTGCCAGCAGCATGGGACAGGGAATTTACACAGATACGCAGTATTTT
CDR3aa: CASSMGQGIYTDTQYF